This TCR beta chain was sequenced during a study of T-cell memory formation after mild COVID-19. Each CDR3 protein gets one entry after TCRdb re-called the 5' RACE reads with MiXCR. The data show 500,000 to 550,000 distinct CDR3 sequences, over 20% seen once. This receptor was identified in an adult woman who had mild COVID-19 (a few samples of this study predate the infection). Cell type and time point are not known. Sample: PBMCs or a T cell subset sorted from them (not recorded which).

In DNA form, the CDR3 reads TGCAGTGCTAGGCTGACTAGCGGAGGGGGCCAAAACATTCAGTACTTC. Its translation: CSARLTSGGGQNIQYF. This chain connects TRBV20-1 to TRBJ2-4; 9 bases line up with TRBD2. The V gene's germline CDR1 is DFQATT and CDR2 SNEGSKA (reference sequence). J was trimmed by 5 bases and V by 3 bases; bases with no gene match: 11. The CDR3 contains 16 residues.